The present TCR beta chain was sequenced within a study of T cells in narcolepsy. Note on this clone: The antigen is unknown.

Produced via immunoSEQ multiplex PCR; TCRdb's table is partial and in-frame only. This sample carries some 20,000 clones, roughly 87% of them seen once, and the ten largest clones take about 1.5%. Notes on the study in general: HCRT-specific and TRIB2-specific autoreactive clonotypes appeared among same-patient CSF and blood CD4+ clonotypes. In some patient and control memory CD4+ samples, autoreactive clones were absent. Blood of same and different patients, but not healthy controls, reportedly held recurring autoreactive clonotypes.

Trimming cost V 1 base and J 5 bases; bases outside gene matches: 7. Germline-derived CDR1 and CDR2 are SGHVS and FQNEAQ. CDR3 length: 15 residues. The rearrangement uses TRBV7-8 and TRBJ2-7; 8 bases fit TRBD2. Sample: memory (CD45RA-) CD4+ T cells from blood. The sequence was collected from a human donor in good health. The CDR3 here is CASSLGGTRNDEQYF. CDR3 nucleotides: TGTGCCAGCAGCTTAGGTGGGACTAGAAACGACGAGCAGTACTTC.